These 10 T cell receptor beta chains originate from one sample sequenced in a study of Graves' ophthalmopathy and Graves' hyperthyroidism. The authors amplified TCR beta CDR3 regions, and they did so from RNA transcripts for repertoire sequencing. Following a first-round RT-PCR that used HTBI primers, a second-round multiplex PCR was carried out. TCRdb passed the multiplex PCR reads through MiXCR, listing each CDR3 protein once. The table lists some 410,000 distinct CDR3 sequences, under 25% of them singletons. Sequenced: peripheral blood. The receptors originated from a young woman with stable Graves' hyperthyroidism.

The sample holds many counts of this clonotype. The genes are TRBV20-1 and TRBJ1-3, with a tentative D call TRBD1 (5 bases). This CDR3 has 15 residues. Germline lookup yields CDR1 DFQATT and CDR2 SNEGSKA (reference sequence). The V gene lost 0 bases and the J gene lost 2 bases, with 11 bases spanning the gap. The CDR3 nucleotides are TGCAGTGCTAGAGATAGATCCAGGGCTGGAAACACCATATATTTT. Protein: CSARDRSRAGNTIYF.

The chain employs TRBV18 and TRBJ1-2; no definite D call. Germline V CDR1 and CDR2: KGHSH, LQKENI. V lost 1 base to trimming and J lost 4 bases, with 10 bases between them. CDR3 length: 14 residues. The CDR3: CASSPRTELYGYTF. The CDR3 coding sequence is TGTGCCAGCTCACCACGGACGGAACTCTATGGCTACACCTTC. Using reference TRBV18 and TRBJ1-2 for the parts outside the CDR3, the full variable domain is NAGVMQNPRHLVRRRGQEARLRCSPMKGHSHVYWYRQLPEEGLKFMVYLQKENIIDESGMPKERFSAEFPKEGPSILRIQQVVRGDSAAYFCASSPRTELYGYTFGSGTRLTVV.

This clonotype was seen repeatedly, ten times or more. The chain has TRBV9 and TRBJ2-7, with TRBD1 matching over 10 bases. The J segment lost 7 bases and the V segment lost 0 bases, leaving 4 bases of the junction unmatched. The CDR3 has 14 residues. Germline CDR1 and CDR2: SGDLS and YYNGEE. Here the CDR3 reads CASSVGQGAGEQYF. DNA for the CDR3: TGTGCCAGCAGCGTAGGACAGGGGGCGGGTGAGCAGTACTTC.

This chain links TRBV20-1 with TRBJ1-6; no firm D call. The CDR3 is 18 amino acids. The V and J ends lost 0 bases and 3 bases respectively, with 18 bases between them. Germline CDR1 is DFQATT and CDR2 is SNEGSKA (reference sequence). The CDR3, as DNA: TGCAGTGCTAGAGATCTAGGGATAGGGCGTTTCTATAATTCACCCCTCCACTTT. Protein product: CSARDLGIGRFYNSPLHF.

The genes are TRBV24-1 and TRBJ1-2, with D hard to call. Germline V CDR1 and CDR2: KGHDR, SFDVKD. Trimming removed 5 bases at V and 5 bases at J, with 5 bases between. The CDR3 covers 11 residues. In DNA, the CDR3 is TGTGCCACCAGTGTTGGATATGGCTACACCTTC. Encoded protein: CATSVGYGYTF.

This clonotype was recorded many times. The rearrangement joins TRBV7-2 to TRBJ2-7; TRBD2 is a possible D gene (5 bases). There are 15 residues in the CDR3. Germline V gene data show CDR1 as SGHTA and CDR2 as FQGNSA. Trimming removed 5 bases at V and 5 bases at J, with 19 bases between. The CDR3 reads CASSQRRTGADEQYF. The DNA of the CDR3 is TGTGCCAGCAGCCAACGACGGACTGGAGCAGACGAGCAGTACTTC.

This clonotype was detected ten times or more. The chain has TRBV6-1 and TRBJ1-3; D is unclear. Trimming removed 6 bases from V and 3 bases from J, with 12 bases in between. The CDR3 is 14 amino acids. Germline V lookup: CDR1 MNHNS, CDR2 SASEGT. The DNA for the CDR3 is TGTGCCAGCAGACCCGGGAGCGATGGAAACACCATATATTTT. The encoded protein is CASRPGSDGNTIYF.

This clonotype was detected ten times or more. The CDR3 sequence: CASSQSGVRSYEQYF. The DNA of the CDR3 is TGCGCCAGCAGCCAGTCAGGGGTAAGGTCCTACGAGCAGTACTTC. V and J are TRBV4-1 and TRBJ2-7; weak D call: TRBD1 (6 bases). Trimming cost V 3 bases and J 1 base, with 13 bases left between them. In germline, CDR1 is MGHRA, CDR2 YSYEKL. This CDR3 has 15 residues.

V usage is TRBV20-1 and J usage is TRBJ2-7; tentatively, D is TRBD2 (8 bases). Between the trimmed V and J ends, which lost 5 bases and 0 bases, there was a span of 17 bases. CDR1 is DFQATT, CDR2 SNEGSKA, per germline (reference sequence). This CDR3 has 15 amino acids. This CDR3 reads CSALAGGQSSYEQYF. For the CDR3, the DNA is TGCAGTGCTTTGGCGGGGGGACAGAGCTCCTACGAGCAGTACTTC.

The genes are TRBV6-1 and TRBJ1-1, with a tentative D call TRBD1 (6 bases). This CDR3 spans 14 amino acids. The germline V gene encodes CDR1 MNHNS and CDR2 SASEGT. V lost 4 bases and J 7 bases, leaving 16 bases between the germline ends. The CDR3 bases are TGTGCCAGCAGTGCCAGGCGAGGACAGCATGAAGCTTTCTTT. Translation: CASSARRGQHEAFF.